Presented here are 3 T cell receptor beta chains from one specimen sequenced in a study of long-term antiretroviral therapy in people with HIV. Assay version v3.0 of immunoSEQ was used, and it was run at survey level. Profiled with immunoSEQ multiplex PCR; TCRdb holds only in-frame clones, not every one. The sample gives approximately 20,000 clones, around four fifths of which show up once; approximately 4% is in the top ten. The source was unsorted PBMCs, collected about 4 years after starting antiretroviral therapy. These receptors were taken from a young man with HIV.

The rearrangement uses TRBV19 and TRBJ1-1; 8 bases line up with TRBD1. Trimming at V came to 7 bases and at J to 1 base, leaving 11 bases not matched to a gene. The CDR3 is 16 amino acids. Germline V gene data show CDR1 as LNHDA and CDR2 as SQIVND (reference sequence). The DNA of the CDR3 is TGTGCCAGTAAAGGACGGCAGGGGGCCCCGAACACTGAAGCTTTCTTT. Amino acid sequence: CASKGRQGAPNTEAFF.

The chain couples TRBV10-1 to TRBJ2-7, with TRBD2 matching over 11 bases. This CDR3 is built from 12 residues. CDR1 is WNHNN and CDR2 is SYGVQD in the germline V gene (reference sequence). Trimming removed 8 bases from V and 7 bases from J; junction bases left unmatched: 4. The CDR3 protein is CASPTSGEEQYV. The DNA of the CDR3 is TGCGCCAGCCCGACTAGCGGGGAAGAGCAGTACGTC.

This chain connects TRBV5-1 to TRBJ1-1; D might be TRBD1 (5 bases). CDR3 length equals 11 residues. Deletions cut 2 bases from V and 7 bases from J, with 6 bases between. CDR1 and CDR2 (germline): SGHRS, YFSETQ. CDR3 region: CASSLDSEAFF. In DNA form, the CDR3 reads TGCGCCAGCAGCTTAGACAGTGAAGCTTTCTTT. Using reference TRBV5-1 and TRBJ1-1 for the parts outside the CDR3, the full variable domain is KAGVTQTPRYLIKTRGQQVTLSCSPISGHRSVSWYQQTPGQGLQFLFEYFSETQRNKGNFPGRFSGRQFSNSRSEMNVSTLELGDSALYLCASSLDSEAFFGQGTRLTVV.